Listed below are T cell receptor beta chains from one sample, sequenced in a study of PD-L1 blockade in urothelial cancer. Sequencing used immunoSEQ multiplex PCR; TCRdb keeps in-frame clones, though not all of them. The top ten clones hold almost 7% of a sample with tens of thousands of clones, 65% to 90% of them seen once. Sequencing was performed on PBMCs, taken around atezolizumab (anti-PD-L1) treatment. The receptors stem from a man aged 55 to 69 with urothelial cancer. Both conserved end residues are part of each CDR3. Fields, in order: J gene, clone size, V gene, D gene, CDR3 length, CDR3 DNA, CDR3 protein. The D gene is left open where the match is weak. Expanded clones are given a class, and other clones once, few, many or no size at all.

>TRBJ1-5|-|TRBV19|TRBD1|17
TGTGCCACGAAGGACAGGGAGGGGGGGTATAGCAATCAGCCCCAGCATTTT
CATKDREGGYSNQPQHF
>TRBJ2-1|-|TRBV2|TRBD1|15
TGTGCCAGCAGCTCCGGGACAGAGATTTACAATGAGCAGTTCTTC
CASSSGTEIYNEQFF
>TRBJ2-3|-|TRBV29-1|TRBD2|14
TGCAGCGTTGAAGGGGGGACTAGTTCAGATACGCAGTATTTT
CSVEGGTSSDTQYF
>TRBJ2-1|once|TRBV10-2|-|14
TGCGCCAGCAGCCGGGGGACCACCTACAATGAGCAGTTCTTC
CASSRGTTYNEQFF
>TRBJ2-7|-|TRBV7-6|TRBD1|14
TGTGCCAGCAGCTTATCGGGACAGGGTTACGAGCAGTACTTC
CASSLSGQGYEQYF
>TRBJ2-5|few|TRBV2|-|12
TGTGCCAGCAGGGGCTTGGTAGAGACCCAGTACTTC
CASRGLVETQYF
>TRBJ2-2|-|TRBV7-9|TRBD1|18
TGTGCCAGCAGCCAAGCTTCTCTACGGACAGGGGGGACCGGGGAGCTGTTTTTT
CASSQASLRTGGTGELFF
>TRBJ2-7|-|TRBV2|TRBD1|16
TGTGCCAGCAGTGCCTGGGGACAGGGGAGTTTCGACGAGCAGTACTTC
CASSAWGQGSFDEQYF
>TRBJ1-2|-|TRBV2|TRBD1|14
TGTGCCAGCAGTGAACAGGGACAGTTCTATGGCTACACCTTC
CASSEQGQFYGYTF
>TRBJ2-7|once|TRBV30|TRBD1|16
TGTGCCTGGAGTTCAACAGGGGTTCCCCTATTCTACGAGCAGTACTTC
CAWSSTGVPLFYEQYF
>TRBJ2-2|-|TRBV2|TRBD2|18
TGTGCCAGCAGTGAAGTCGTTAGCGGGGGCCTGAACACCGGGGAGCTGTTTTTT
CASSEVVSGGLNTGELFF
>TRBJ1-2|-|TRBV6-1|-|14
TGTGCCAGCAGTGACAGGGTCCTATCCTATGGCTACACCTTC
CASSDRVLSYGYTF
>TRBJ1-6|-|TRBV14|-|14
TGTGCCAGCAGCCAGGACAGAGTAATTTCACCCCTCCACTTT
CASSQDRVISPLHF
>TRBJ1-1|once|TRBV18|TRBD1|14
TGTGCCAGCTCACCCAACGACAGGGGCACTGAAGCTTTCTTT
CASSPNDRGTEAFF
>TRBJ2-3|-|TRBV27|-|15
TGTGCCAGCAGTTCCTCCCTACTAGTTCAAGATACACAGTATTTT
CASSSSLLVQDTQYF
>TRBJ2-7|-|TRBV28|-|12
TGTGCCAGCAGGCCGAGGGAGCACGAGCAGTACTTC
CASRPREHEQYF
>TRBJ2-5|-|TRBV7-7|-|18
TGTGCTAGCAGCTTACACCCAAGTCGTCGGGGAGAGGAAGAGACCCAGTACTTC
CASSLHPSRRGEEETQYF
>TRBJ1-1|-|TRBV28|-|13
TGTGCCAGCAGTTTGGAGGCAGATCCTCGAGCTTTCTTT
CASSLEADPRAFF
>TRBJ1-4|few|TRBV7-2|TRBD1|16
TGTGCCAGCAGCTTGGGACAGACCGGTCTCAATGAAAAACTGTTTTTT
CASSLGQTGLNEKLFF
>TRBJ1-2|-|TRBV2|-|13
TGTGCCAGCCCAACAGGGTTTGTAGGTGGCTACACCTTC
CASPTGFVGGYTF